This TCR beta chain derives from a study of blood T cell repertoires in COVID-19. Study-wide context: Italy, Spain and the United States were the sources of the convalescent and acute COVID-19 samples. The analysed material was cDNA or gDNA that came from T cells, B-cell-depleted T cells, or PBMCs.

CDR1 is MNHNS and CDR2 is SASEGT in the germline V gene. The CDR3 totals 16 residues. Trimming cost V 4 bases and J 0 bases; bases outside gene matches: 6. Authors' methods: Reference gene primer amplification yielded estimated nucleated cell counts. Data came from immunoSEQ multiplex PCR; TCRdb stores just in-frame clones and leaves some out. The V and J calls and clone size were taken over from that table, and D and trimming were inferred from the DNA. The sample comprises 120,000 to 150,000 clones, about nine tenths of which are singletons, and 2.3% rests with the top ten. This clonotype originated in a human donor in a cohort sampled during active COVID-19. J is TRBJ2-3 and V is TRBV6-1; 8 bases are shared with TRBD1. Sequenced: peripheral blood. CDR3 nucleotide sequence: TGTGCCAGCAGTGTCCAGGACAGGGTGAGCACAGATACGCAGTATTTT. Protein sequence: CASSVQDRVSTDTQYF.